This T cell receptor (beta chain) was captured by sequencing in a study of cytomegalovirus exposure and HLA in healthy donors. Regarding the study as a whole: Later analysis placed DRB1 highest and HLA-C lowest in TCR association rates, which differed by HLA locus.

CDR1 is MNHEY and CDR2 is SVGAGI in the germline V gene. The CDR3 extends over 15 amino acids. Trimming cost V 3 bases and J 1 base; bases outside gene matches: 3. On this clone: Its specificity is not known.

This PCR relied on a set of 60 Vbeta primers and 13 Jbeta primers. The protocol was immunoSEQ multiplex PCR, while the TCRdb copy is restricted to in-frame clones and leaves out a portion. The table lists about 85,000 clones, more than 60% of them singletons, with roughly 2% in the top ten. The sample was PBMCs. The receptor's source is a boy younger than 18 in good health and CMV-seronegative. This rearrangement joins TRBV6-5 to TRBJ2-7, with 10 bases that match TRBD1. CDR3 DNA sequence: TGTGCCAGCAGTTATCGGGACAGGGGATCCTACGAGCAGTACTTC. It codes for CASSYRDRGSYEQYF.